This is a list of T cell receptor beta chains from one sample in a study of human T cells and chemical hapten exposure. From the RACE reads, TCRdb called clonotypes with MiXCR, one entry per CDR3 protein. Of some 60,000 distinct CDR3 sequences in the sample, around an eighth were seen once. The sequences come from whole blood, collected in connection with sensitization to the hapten diphenylcyclopropenone (DPC). The receptors here all came from a man between 25 and 39 years old with alopecia areata. Some clones in this sample may be carry-over from other donors' samples. CDR3s include the opening cysteine and the closing phenylalanine or tryptophan. D genes are given only for firm matches. Rows may omit the clone size; those that give it use once, few, many or a size class.

CASSLTGDEQYF,TGTGCCAGCAGCCTCACAGGGGACGAGCAGTACTTC,TRBV7-6,TRBJ2-7,.,TRBD1
CASSQVGGSPLHF,TGTGCCAGCAGCCAAGTAGGGGGGTCACCCCTCCACTTT,TRBV4-2,TRBJ1-6,many,.
CASSPQYQPQHF,TGTGCCAGCAGTCCACAGTATCAGCCCCAGCATTTT,TRBV28,TRBJ1-5,many,.
CSARGTSIRDEQYF,TGCAGTGCTAGAGGGACTAGTATACGGGACGAGCAGTACTTC,TRBV20-1,TRBJ2-7,few,TRBD2
CATSEGQETQYF,TGTGCCACCAGTGAGGGGCAAGAGACCCAGTACTTC,TRBV24-1,TRBJ2-5,few,.
CASSDFGIETQYF,TGTGCCAGCAGTGACTTCGGAATAGAGACCCAGTACTTC,TRBV2,TRBJ2-5,.,.
CASSLEFQEYTF,TGTGCCAGCAGCTTAGAATTTCAGGAGTACACCTTC,TRBV7-9,TRBJ1-2,few,.
CASTTSSYNEQFF,TGTGCCAGCACCACTAGTTCCTACAATGAGCAGTTCTTC,TRBV12-3/TRBV12-4,TRBJ2-1,many,.
CASSEDPPRTDTNTGELFF,TGTGCCAGCAGTGAAGATCCCCCACGGACAGATACGAACACCGGGGAGCTGTTTTTT,TRBV2,TRBJ2-2,.,.
CSVDETYGYTF,TGCAGCGTGGACGAAACCTATGGCTACACCTTC,TRBV29-1,TRBJ1-2,.,.
CASKLSRLFGEQYF,TGTGCCAGCAAACTCTCTCGTCTTTTCGGGGAGCAGTACTTC,TRBV28,TRBJ2-7,.,.
CSVHSPRGWAQYF,TGCAGCGTCCACTCTCCTAGAGGGTGGGCCCAGTACTTC,TRBV29-1,TRBJ2-5,few,.
CASSPGVLGTETQYF,TGCGCCAGCAGCCCGGGAGTTTTAGGCACAGAGACCCAGTACTTC,TRBV5-1,TRBJ2-5,many,.
CASSYPEKVADTQYF,TGTGCCAGCAGTTACCCCGAGAAGGTGGCAGATACGCAGTATTTT,TRBV6-6,TRBJ2-3,few,.
CASSPPGISYEQYF,TGTGCCAGCAGCCCTCCTGGCATCTCCTACGAGCAGTACTTC,TRBV3-1,TRBJ2-7,many,.
CASRSNTGELFF,TGTGCCAGCAGGAGCAACACCGGGGAGCTGTTTTTT,TRBV12-3/TRBV12-4,TRBJ2-2,few,.
CSAPGQGLYEQYF,TGCAGTGCCCCGGGGCAGGGGCTCTACGAGCAGTACTTC,TRBV20-1,TRBJ2-7,many,.
CASSYRVNTEAFF,TGTGCCAGCAGTTACCGGGTAAACACTGAAGCTTTCTTT,TRBV6-2/TRBV6-3,TRBJ1-1,.,.
CSVVGTWIEAFF,TGCAGCGTTGTGGGCACCTGGATTGAAGCTTTCTTT,TRBV29-1,TRBJ1-1,few,.
CASSLRTGGLDEAFF,TGTGCCAGCAGCCTCAGGACAGGGGGATTGGATGAAGCTTTCTTT,TRBV14,TRBJ1-1,few,TRBD1
CASSYFATAPPPSGSEQFF,TGTGCCAGCAGTTACTTCGCCACCGCCCCCCCTCCTTCAGGCAGTGAGCAGTTCTTC,TRBV6-2/TRBV6-3,TRBJ2-1,.,.
CASSYTTGEQFF,TGTGCCAGCAGTTACACCACCGGTGAGCAGTTCTTC,TRBV6-5,TRBJ2-1,.,.
CASSYGQGFPDTQYF,TGTGCCAGCAGTTACGGACAGGGGTTCCCAGATACGCAGTATTTT,TRBV6-6,TRBJ2-3,few,TRBD1
CASSLRASVGTDTQYF,TGTGCCAGCAGCCTGAGGGCGTCCGTCGGCACAGATACGCAGTATTTT,TRBV2,TRBJ2-3,.,.
CSARDQRDMNYGYTF,TGCAGTGCTAGAGATCAGCGGGACATGAACTATGGCTACACCTTC,TRBV20-1,TRBJ1-2,many,.
CASSLELGGQYF,TGTGCCAGCAGCTTAGAGCTGGGAGGGCAGTACTTC,TRBV7-2,TRBJ2-7,many,.
CATSRDGGLDTQYF,TGTGCCACCAGCAGAGATGGCGGTCTTGATACGCAGTATTTT,TRBV15,TRBJ2-3,.,.
CATSDRQSNQPQHF,TGTGCCACCAGTGATCGACAGAGCAATCAGCCCCAGCATTTT,TRBV24-1,TRBJ1-5,once,.
CSARDLLQGANTGELFF,TGCAGTGCTAGAGATCTTCTCCAGGGGGCGAACACCGGGGAGCTGTTTTTT,TRBV20-1,TRBJ2-2,few,TRBD1
CASSPSSRAGANVLTF,TGCGCCAGCAGCCCTTCATCCCGAGCTGGGGCCAACGTCCTGACTTTC,TRBV5-1,TRBJ2-6,.,.
CASSEVAGAAVSTNEKLFF,TGTGCCAGCAGTGAAGTTGCGGGGGCCGCCGTATCAACTAATGAAAAACTGTTTTTT,TRBV6-1,TRBJ1-4,many,.
CASSLTGRGAEAFF,TGCGCCAGCAGCCTAACAGGGAGGGGGGCTGAAGCTTTCTTT,TRBV4-3,TRBJ1-1,few,.
CAISERSAGGSTGELFF,TGTGCCATCAGTGAGCGCTCCGCGGGGGGGAGCACCGGGGAGCTGTTTTTT,TRBV10-3,TRBJ2-2,many,TRBD2
CASSYYPGEVNEQYF,TGCGCCAGCAGCTACTACCCAGGAGAGGTGAACGAGCAGTACTTC,TRBV5-1,TRBJ2-7,.,.
CASRFAGSTNTGELFF,TGTGCCAGCAGATTCGCGGGGTCGACGAACACCGGGGAGCTGTTTTTT,TRBV3-1,TRBJ2-2,.,.
CASSLGRRMFTEAFF,TGTGCCAGCAGCTTAGGGAGGCGGATGTTCACTGAAGCTTTCTTT,TRBV7-9,TRBJ1-1,many,.
CASPPPGLDGTDTQYF,TGTGCCAGCCCCCCCCCCGGTCTGGACGGCACAGATACGCAGTATTTT,TRBV28,TRBJ2-3,many,.
CASSLVHSERGYATGELFF,TGTGCCAGCAGCTTAGTACATTCAGAGCGGGGGTATGCCACCGGGGAGCTGTTTTTT,TRBV7-6,TRBJ2-2,many,TRBD2
CASSLAGPNSYGYTF,TGTGCCAGCAGCTTGGCAGGGCCCAACAGCTATGGCTACACCTTC,TRBV5-4,TRBJ1-2,few,.
CASSVEPGNIQYF,TGTGCCAGCAGCGTAGAGCCGGGGAACATTCAGTACTTC,TRBV9,TRBJ2-4,.,.
CASRGGEEKLFF,TGTGCCAGCCGCGGTGGGGAGGAAAAACTGTTTTTT,TRBV27,TRBJ1-4,few,.
CASSPLDYEQYF,TGTGCCAGCAGCCCCCTAGACTACGAGCAGTACTTC,TRBV11-1,TRBJ2-7,.,.
CASSVAAGGSTDTQYF,TGTGCCAGCAGCGTAGCGGCGGGGGGGAGCACAGATACGCAGTATTTT,TRBV9,TRBJ2-3,few,TRBD2
CASSFRPVRAGRWGTEAFF,TGTGCCAGCAGCTTCAGGCCTGTTAGGGCAGGAAGATGGGGCACTGAAGCTTTCTTT,TRBV11-2,TRBJ1-1,many,.
CASVPWGTSSYEQYF,TGTGCCAGCGTCCCGTGGGGGACATCGTCCTACGAGCAGTACTTC,TRBV28,TRBJ2-7,.,.
CASSQVATGTYEQYF,TGCGCCAGCAGCCAAGTCGCGACAGGCACCTACGAGCAGTACTTC,TRBV4-3,TRBJ2-7,few,.
CASSPSMSSGGYEQYF,TGTGCCAGCTCACCCTCCATGAGTAGCGGGGGCTACGAGCAGTACTTC,TRBV18,TRBJ2-7,few,TRBD2
CSVEDQDRAGETQYF,TGCAGCGTTGAAGATCAGGACAGGGCTGGGGAGACCCAGTACTTC,TRBV29-1,TRBJ2-5,many,TRBD1
CSVDGRDAEAFF,TGCAGCGTTGACGGCAGAGACGCTGAAGCTTTCTTT,TRBV29-1,TRBJ1-1,many,.
CASSLLETGGVRNSPLHF,TGTGCCAGCAGTTTATTGGAGACAGGGGGCGTTCGAAATTCACCCCTCCACTTT,TRBV28,TRBJ1-6,.,TRBD1
CASSPGTVHEQYF,TGTGCCAGCAGTCCCGGGACAGTCCACGAGCAGTACTTC,TRBV28,TRBJ2-7,.,TRBD1
CASNLAGQGANEQYF,TGTGCCAGCAACCTGGCTGGACAGGGGGCCAACGAGCAGTACTTC,TRBV25-1,TRBJ2-7,many,TRBD1
CSARTDRNYGYTF,TGCAGTGCAAGGACGGACAGAAACTATGGCTACACCTTC,TRBV20-1,TRBJ1-2,many,.
CSARVTPSKAGQHNSPLHF,TGCAGTGCTAGAGTCACCCCATCAAAAGCGGGACAGCATAATTCACCCCTCCACTTT,TRBV20-1,TRBJ1-6,many,TRBD1